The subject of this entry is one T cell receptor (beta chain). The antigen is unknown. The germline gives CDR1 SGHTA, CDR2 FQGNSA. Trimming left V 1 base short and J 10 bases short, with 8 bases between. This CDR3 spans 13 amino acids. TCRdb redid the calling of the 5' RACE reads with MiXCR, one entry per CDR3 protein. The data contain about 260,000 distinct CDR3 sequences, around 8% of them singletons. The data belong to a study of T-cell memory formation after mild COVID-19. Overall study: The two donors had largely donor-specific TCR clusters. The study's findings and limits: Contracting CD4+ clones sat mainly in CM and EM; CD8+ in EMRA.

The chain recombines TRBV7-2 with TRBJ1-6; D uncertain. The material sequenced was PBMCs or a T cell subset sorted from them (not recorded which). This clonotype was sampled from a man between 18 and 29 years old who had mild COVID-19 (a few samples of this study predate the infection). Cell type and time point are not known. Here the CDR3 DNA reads TGTGCCAGCAGCTTAGAGAACCCATCACCCCTCCACTTT. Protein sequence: CASSLENPSPLHF.